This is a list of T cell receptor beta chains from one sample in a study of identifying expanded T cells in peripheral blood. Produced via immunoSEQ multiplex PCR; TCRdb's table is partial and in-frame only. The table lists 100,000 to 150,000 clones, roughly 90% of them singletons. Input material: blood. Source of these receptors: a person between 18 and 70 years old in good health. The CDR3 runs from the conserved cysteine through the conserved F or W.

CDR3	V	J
CAWRGTVASGANVLTF	TRBV30	TRBJ2-6
CASSLASGTDTQYF	TRBV27	TRBJ2-3
CASSPPPSTNEKLFF	TRBV28	TRBJ1-4
CASTLDRGDNEQFF	TRBV19	TRBJ2-1
CASSQAARTGFSYGYTF	TRBV4-3	TRBJ1-2
CASSPLDRSTDTQYF	TRBV18	TRBJ2-3
CASSQEITGGKTEAFF	TRBV4-1	TRBJ1-1
CASADGQSDYSNQPQHF	TRBV12-5	TRBJ1-5
CASSDRHHTPYEQYF	TRBV9	TRBJ2-7
CASSVAPGRNQPQHF	TRBV9	TRBJ1-5
CSVDRNGNGNTIYF	TRBV29-1	TRBJ1-3
CATSKPWGGGRGGETQYF	TRBV15	TRBJ2-5
CSVELAQTYNEQFF	TRBV29-1	TRBJ2-1
CASSLQGLNEKLFF	TRBV5-6	TRBJ1-4
CAISEGTGRRKDGYTF	TRBV10-3	TRBJ1-2
CASSGGSSYNSPLHF	TRBV6-1	TRBJ1-6
CASSNRDSPNEQFF	TRBV6-6	TRBJ2-1
CASSTPWWPQSNQPQHF	TRBV19	TRBJ1-5
CASSRNWDSYEQYF	TRBV7-2	TRBJ2-7
CASSLLGGNTIYF	TRBV7-8	TRBJ1-3
CASSLAGQSGLAGVRGSTDTQYF	TRBV28	TRBJ2-3
CASSSPGTSDTGELFF	TRBV4-1	TRBJ2-2
CASSQTGGHGYTF	TRBV6-5	TRBJ1-2
CASSLDQDTTGQYF	TRBV11-2	TRBJ2-7
CATKVRGYTQYF	TRBV14	TRBJ2-3
CASSYSPDRTYGYTF	TRBV6-4	TRBJ1-2
CASSPGTGLGFETQYF	TRBV5-1	TRBJ2-5
CASSPPRGAFYGYTF	TRBV28	TRBJ1-2
CASSQGDQGTEAFF	TRBV4-2	TRBJ1-1
CASSQPSYEQYF	TRBV18	TRBJ2-7
CASSLPLRQPQHF	TRBV27	TRBJ1-5
CASSLKGYGYTF	TRBV28	TRBJ1-2
CSVYRVGDGYTF	TRBV29-1	TRBJ1-2
CASSEAPQRVYGYTF	TRBV6-1	TRBJ1-2
CASSVGTANSPLHF	TRBV9	TRBJ1-6
CAWSDGLPNEKLFF	TRBV30	TRBJ1-4
CSVERAEEQETQYF	TRBV29-1	TRBJ2-5
CASSFRTGDDGYTF	TRBV2	TRBJ1-2
CASSMGRWTGGYTEAFF	TRBV19	TRBJ1-1
CASSLMPDSGSNEQFF	TRBV7-3	TRBJ2-1
CASRKQGSNQPQHF	TRBV27	TRBJ1-5
CASSVDPGGVEKLFF	TRBV9	TRBJ1-4
CASSRKGTGEGETQYF	TRBV4-1	TRBJ2-5
CSVESGTGGSEAFF	TRBV29-1	TRBJ1-1
CASSLAGDGEKLFF	TRBV7-9	TRBJ1-4
CASSSNPEVQYF	TRBV28	TRBJ2-7
CASSLSPGGQETQYF	TRBV7-3	TRBJ2-5
CASSLSRGSTEAFF	TRBV11-3	TRBJ1-1
CASSHLGGEHTGELFF	TRBV4-2	TRBJ2-2